What follows are 15 T cell receptor beta chains derived from one specimen sequenced in a study of response to subunit inactivated influenza vaccine. Using its own MiXCR run on the RT-PCR reads, TCRdb lists one record per CDR3 protein. The table lists about 190,000 distinct CDR3 sequences, around 14% of them singletons, with approximately 24% in the top ten. Specimen: CD8+ T cells sorted from PBMCs, collected roughly 5 days after vaccination. The source of these receptors is a man between 45 and 60 years old who received an inactivated influenza vaccine.

The CDR3 nucleotides are TGTGCCAGCAGCGTAGGGGTAGGAATTAATTCACCCCTCCACTTT. The encoded protein is CASSVGVGINSPLHF. V gene TRBV9 combines with J gene TRBJ1-6; D is unresolved. This CDR3 is 15 amino acids long. Trimming took off 0 bases at V and 6 bases at J, with 10 bases between the two ends. Germline CDR1 SGDLS, CDR2 YYNGEE.

This clonotype was seen a handful of times. Here the CDR3 DNA reads TGTGCCAGCAGCTTAGTTTTGGGGAATTTCGCCTACGAGCAGTACTTC. Amino acid sequence: CASSLVLGNFAYEQYF. The J gene is TRBJ2-7, the V gene TRBV11-2, with D uncertain. This CDR3 contains 16 residues. V lost 1 base and J lost 2, with 15 bases in between. CDR1 and CDR2 from the germline V gene are SGHAT and FQNNGV.

There are a few counts of this clonotype. The J gene is TRBJ2-2, the V gene TRBV12-3 or TRBV12-4; no clear D gene. The CDR3 is 14 residues long. The V gene lost 2 bases and the J gene lost 7 bases, with 11 bases spanning the gap. The CDR3 protein is CASSLSPGSGELFF. The CDR3 region has the DNA TGTGCCAGCAGTTTAAGCCCGGGCAGCGGGGAGCTGTTTTTT.

Details on this clonotype: A read error may produce the germline difference seen at one junction end. The chain links TRBV12-3 or TRBV12-4 to TRBJ2-5; 8 bases align to TRBD1. This CDR3 spans 14 amino acids. CDR3 DNA sequence: TGTGCCAGCAGTTTTCAGGGGGCGCGAGAGACCCAGTGCTTC. Its translation: CASSFQGARETQCF.

This clonotype was picked up many times. The V gene is TRBV28, the J gene TRBJ1-2, with D unclear. The length of the CDR3 is 16 residues. V lost 6 bases to trimming and J lost 7 bases, with 24 bases between them. Germline-derived CDR1 and CDR2 are MDHEN and SYDVKM. CDR3 sequence: CASSYKEPGFLGGYTF. In DNA form, the CDR3 reads TGTGCCAGCAGCTACAAAGAACCGGGGTTTTTGGGTGGCTACACCTTC.

The chain carries TRBV27 and TRBJ2-7; 9 bases are a match to TRBD1. Looked up from germline, CDR1 is MNHEY and CDR2 is SMNVEV (reference sequence). V shed 5 bases and J 5 bases; nucleotides not matched to a gene: 7. CDR3 size: 14 residues. The CDR3 protein is CASSLWDRANEQYF. The CDR3 DNA reads as TGTGCCAGCAGTCTCTGGGACAGGGCCAACGAGCAGTACTTC.

The J gene is TRBJ2-7, the V gene TRBV28; D uncertain. The germline V gene has CDR1 MDHEN and CDR2 SYDVKM. V lost 5 bases to trimming and J lost 4 bases, with 18 bases between them. The CDR3 contains 15 residues. The CDR3 region is CASSGNTWRSYEQYF. The CDR3 DNA follows: TGTGCCAGCAGTGGTAATACCTGGAGATCATACGAGCAGTACTTC. The full variable domain, completed using reference TRBV28 and TRBJ2-7, is DVKVTQSSRYLVKRTGEKVFLECVQDMDHENMFWYRQDPGLGLRLIYFSYDVKMKEKGDIPEGYSVSREKKERFSLILESASTNQTSMYLCASSGNTWRSYEQYFGPGTRLTVT.

The rearrangement links TRBV4-1 to TRBJ2-7; D might be TRBD1 (6 bases). The CDR3 length is 15 residues. V lost 4 bases to trimming and J lost 4 bases, with 17 bases between them. Germline V CDR1 and CDR2: MGHRA, YSYEKL. The CDR3 DNA follows: TGCGCCAGCAGCCGAGGGACATTAACCACGTACGAGCAGTACTTC. Translation gives CASSRGTLTTYEQYF.

This clonotype occurred a few times. This sequence joins TRBV12-3 or TRBV12-4 and TRBJ2-1, with 7 bases that match TRBD2. Losses at the gene ends were 4 bases for V and 6 bases for J; bases not matched to a gene: 3. This CDR3 has 13 amino acids. The CDR3 here is CASSWTSFNEQFF. DNA for the CDR3: TGTGCCAGCAGTTGGACTAGTTTCAATGAGCAGTTCTTC.

This clonotype was counted only a few times. The chain recombines TRBV9 with TRBJ2-2; D call uncertain. Trimming took 1 base from V and 1 from J, leaving 5 bases between them. From germline, CDR1 is SGDLS and CDR2 YYNGEE. The CDR3 loop spans 14 amino acids. CDR3 sequence: CASSVIENTGELFF. Written as DNA, the CDR3 is TGTGCCAGCAGCGTAATAGAGAACACCGGGGAGCTGTTTTTT.

This clonotype was recorded once. The genes are TRBV15 and TRBJ2-2; no reliable D call. The germline CDR1 and CDR2 sequences are LNHNV and YYDKDF (reference sequence). CDR3 length: 18 residues. Deletions cut 0 bases from V and 0 bases from J, with 14 bases between. DNA of the CDR3: TGTGCCACCAGCAGAGACCATTCCGCGGTAACGAACACCGGGGAGCTGTTTTTT. Protein: CATSRDHSAVTNTGELFF.

The gene calls are TRBV14 and TRBJ2-1; possibly TRBD1 or TRBD2 for D (5 bases each). Germline V gene lookup returns CDR1 SGHDN and CDR2 FVKESK. This CDR3 is built from 15 residues. V gave up 1 base and J gave up 9 bases, with 16 bases separating them. CDR3 protein: CASSQVWDADSEQFF. CDR3 nucleotide sequence: TGTGCCAGCAGCCAAGTTTGGGACGCCGACAGTGAGCAGTTCTTC.

This clonotype was seen at least ten times. The genes are TRBV12-3 or TRBV12-4 and TRBJ2-1, with D tentatively TRBD2 (6 bases). The CDR3 is made up of 14 amino acids. Trimming left V 7 bases short and J 4 bases short, with 14 bases between. For the CDR3, the DNA is TGTGCCAGCAAGACCGGGGCGGGATACAATGAGCAGTTCTTC. It specifies CASKTGAGYNEQFF.

This sequence joins TRBV12-3 or TRBV12-4 and TRBJ2-6, with D perhaps matching TRBD1 (6 bases). Deletions cut 3 bases from V and 4 bases from J, with 16 bases between. The CDR3 covers 17 residues. CDR3 DNA: TGTGCCAGCAGTTTTTGGGCAGGGGCCCAAGGGGCCAACGTCCTGACTTTC. Translation: CASSFWAGAQGANVLTF.

This clonotype was seen repeatedly, ten times or more. This chain connects TRBV4-2 to TRBJ1-1; 7 bases are shared with TRBD1. Germline CDR1 and CDR2: LGHNA and YNFKEQ. V shed 0 bases, J shed 6 bases, and the junction held 4 bases outside the gene matches. The CDR3 is 14 amino acids. CDR3 coding DNA: TGTGCCAGCAGCCAAGAGACAGGGTCGGCTGAAGCTTTCTTT. It codes for CASSQETGSAEAFF.